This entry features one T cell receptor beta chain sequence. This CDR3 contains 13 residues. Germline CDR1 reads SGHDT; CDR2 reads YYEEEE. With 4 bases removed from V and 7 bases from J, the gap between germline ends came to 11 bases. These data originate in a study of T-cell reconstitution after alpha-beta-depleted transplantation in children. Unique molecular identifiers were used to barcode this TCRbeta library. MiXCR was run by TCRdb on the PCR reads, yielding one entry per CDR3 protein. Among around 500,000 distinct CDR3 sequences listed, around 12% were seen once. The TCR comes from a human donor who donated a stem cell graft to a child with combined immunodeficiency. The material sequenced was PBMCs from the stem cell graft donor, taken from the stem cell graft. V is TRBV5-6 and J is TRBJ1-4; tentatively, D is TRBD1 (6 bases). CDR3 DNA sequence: TGTGCCAGCAGCCACCCGGACAGTGAAAAACTGTTTTTT. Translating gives CASSHPDSEKLFF.